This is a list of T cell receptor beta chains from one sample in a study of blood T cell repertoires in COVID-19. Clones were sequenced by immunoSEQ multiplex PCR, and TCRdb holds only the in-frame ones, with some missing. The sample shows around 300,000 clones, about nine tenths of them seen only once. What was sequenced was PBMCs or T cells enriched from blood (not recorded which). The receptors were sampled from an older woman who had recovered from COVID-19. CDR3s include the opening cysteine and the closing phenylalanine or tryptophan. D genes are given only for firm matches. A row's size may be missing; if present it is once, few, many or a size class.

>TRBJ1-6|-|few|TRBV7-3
CASSPSPGPGGSPLHF
TGTGCCAGCAGCCCCTCCCCAGGTCCGGGAGGTTCACCCCTCCACTTT
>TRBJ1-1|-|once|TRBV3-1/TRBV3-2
CASSQHRDTEAFF
TGTGCCAGCAGCCAGCACAGGGACACTGAAGCTTTCTTT
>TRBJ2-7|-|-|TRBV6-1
CASSEALRQGYEQYF
TGTGCCAGCAGTGAAGCGCTGAGGCAGGGGTACGAGCAGTACTTC
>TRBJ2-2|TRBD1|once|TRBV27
CASSFRGQLVTGELFF
TGTGCCAGCAGTTTTAGGGGACAGCTCGTGACCGGGGAGCTGTTTTTT
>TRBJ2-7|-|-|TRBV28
CASRRYRGSYEQYF
TGTGCCAGCAGGAGGTATAGGGGCTCGTACGAGCAGTACTTC
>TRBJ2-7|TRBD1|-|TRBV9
CASSPGQAYEQYF
TGTGCCAGCAGCCCGGGACAGGCCTACGAGCAGTACTTC
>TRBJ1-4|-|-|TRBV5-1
CASSLVDGGSNEKLFF
TGCGCCAGCAGCTTGGTGGATGGGGGGTCTAATGAAAAACTGTTTTTT
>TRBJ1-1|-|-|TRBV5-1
CATRSGLMNTEAFF
TGCGCCACACGATCGGGACTGATGAACACTGAAGCTTTCTTT
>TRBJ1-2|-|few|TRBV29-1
CSGGRPANPGGYTF
TGCAGCGGGGGCCGACCGGCAAACCCAGGGGGCTACACCTTC
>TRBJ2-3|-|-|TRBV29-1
CSGTTASSPDTQYF
TGCAGCGGAACGACAGCGAGCTCTCCAGATACGCAGTATTTT
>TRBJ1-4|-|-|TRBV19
CASSILLINEKLFF
TGTGCCAGTAGTATATTACTGATTAATGAAAAACTGTTTTTT
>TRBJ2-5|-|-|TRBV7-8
CASGHLGQLVTQYF
TGTGCCAGCGGACACCTCGGCCAACTGGTGACCCAGTACTTC
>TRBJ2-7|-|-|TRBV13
CASSLGSPYEQYF
TGTGCCAGCAGCTTAGGCTCCCCCTACGAGCAGTACTTC
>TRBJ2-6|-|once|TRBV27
CASTRGRELLGANVLTF
TGTGCCAGCACCCGTGGGCGGGAACTGTTAGGGGCCAACGTCCTGACTTTC
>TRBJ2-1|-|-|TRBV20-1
CSATNYNEQFF
TGCAGTGCCACAAACTACAATGAGCAGTTCTTC
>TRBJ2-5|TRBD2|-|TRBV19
CASSMVGGGLVTQYF
TGTGCCAGTAGTATGGTGGGCGGGGGATTGGTGACCCAGTACTTC
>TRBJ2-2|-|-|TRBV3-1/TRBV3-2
CASSQDWGAGGELFF
TGTGCCAGCAGCCAAGATTGGGGAGCTGGGGGGGAGCTGTTTTTT
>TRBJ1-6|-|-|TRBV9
CASSVGMARSYNSPLHF
TGTGCCAGCAGCGTAGGAATGGCCCGTTCCTATAATTCACCCCTCCACTTT
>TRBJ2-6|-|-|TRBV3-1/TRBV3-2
CASSQVTAPGANVLTF
TGTGCCAGCAGCCAAGTGACAGCTCCTGGGGCCAACGTCCTGACTTTC
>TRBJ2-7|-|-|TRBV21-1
CASSKGEKPSTRGRNPSGKQYF
TGTGCCAGCAGCAAGGGGGAGAAACCCTCCACCCGGGGGAGAAACCCTAGCGGGAAGCAGTACTTC
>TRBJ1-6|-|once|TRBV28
CASSFVGVTSPLHF
TGTGCCAGCAGTTTCGTCGGGGTTACTTCACCCCTCCACTTT
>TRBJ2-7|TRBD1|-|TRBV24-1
CATEGQNSYEQYF
TGTGCCACCGAGGGACAGAACAGCTACGAGCAGTACTTC
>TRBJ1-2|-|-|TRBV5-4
CASSLGGGVNYGYTF
TGTGCCAGCAGCTTGGGGGGAGGGGTCAACTATGGCTACACCTTC
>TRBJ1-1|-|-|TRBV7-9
CASSLGLEAFF
TGTGCCAGCAGCTTAGGGCTTGAAGCTTTCTTT
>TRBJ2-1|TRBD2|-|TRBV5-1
CASSLAQVAGGRSYNEQFF
TGCGCCAGCAGCTTGGCCCAGGTAGCGGGCGGGCGGTCCTACAATGAGCAGTTCTTC
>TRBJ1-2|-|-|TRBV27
CASSWKRAGSDYGYTF
TGTGCCAGCAGTTGGAAGCGGGCGGGCTCGGACTATGGCTACACCTTC
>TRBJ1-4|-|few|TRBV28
CASSFIGATNEKLFF
TGTGCCAGCAGTTTTATAGGGGCTACTAATGAAAAACTGTTTTTT
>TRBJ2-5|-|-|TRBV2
CASSELQETQYF
TGTGCCAGCAGTGAACTCCAAGAGACCCAGTACTTC
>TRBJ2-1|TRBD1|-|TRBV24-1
CATSDAGTGSYNEQFF
TGTGCCACCAGTGATGCCGGGACAGGGAGCTACAATGAGCAGTTCTTC
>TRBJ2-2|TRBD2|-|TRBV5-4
CASSLFSGAGELFF
TGTGCCAGCAGCTTGTTTAGCGGGGCCGGGGAGCTGTTTTTT
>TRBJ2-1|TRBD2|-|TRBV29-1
CSVVTSVTHNEQFF
TGCAGCGTCGTGACTAGCGTGACCCACAATGAGCAGTTCTTC
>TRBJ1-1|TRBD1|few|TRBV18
CASSPLDRDTEAFF
TGTGCCAGCTCACCACTCGACAGGGACACTGAAGCTTTCTTT